The 30 T cell receptor beta chains listed next were all sequenced from one sample in a study of sequential checkpoint blockade in melanoma. Some clones are missing from TCRdb's copy, which holds only in-frame ones; the method was immunoSEQ multiplex PCR. The sample has 7,000 or so clones, 78% seen once. Treatment described: randomized to nivolumab then ipilimumab (arm A) or the reverse (arm B). Specimen: CD8+ T cells sorted from blood (inferred from file names), collected from a patient given nivolumab and ipilimumab in sequence. All receptors come from a human donor with melanoma.

The CDR3 DNA is TGCGCCAGCAGCCAAGACGGGACTAGCGGGGAGACCCAGTACTTC. Translated, it gives CASSQDGTSGETQYF. The V gene is TRBV4-3, the J gene TRBJ2-5, with TRBD2 matching over 12 bases. J gave up 5 bases and V 0 bases, and 1 base lay outside the gene matches. Germline-derived CDR1 and CDR2 are LGHNA and YSLEER. The CDR3 is made up of 15 amino acids.

The chain links TRBV11-2 to TRBJ1-3; TRBD1 matches 7 bases. Trimming at V came to 5 bases and at J to 8 bases, leaving 12 bases not matched to a gene. CDR1 and CDR2 (germline): SGHAT, FQNNGV. This CDR3 has 15 amino acids. Here the CDR3 reads CASSPGTVLRDTIYF. The CDR3 DNA reads TGTGCCAGCAGCCCCGGGACAGTTCTTAGGGACACCATATATTTT. Full variable domain (rest looked up from reference TRBV11-2 and TRBJ1-3): EAGVAQSPRYKIIEKRQSVAFWCNPISGHATLYWYQQILGQGPKLLIQFQNNGVVDDSQLPKDRFSAERLKGVDSTLKIQPAKLEDSAVYLCASSPGTVLRDTIYFGEGSWLTVV.

The chain uses TRBV13 and TRBJ2-7; D gene uncertain. This CDR3 is built from 12 residues. Per germline, CDR1 PRHDT and CDR2 FYEKMQ (reference sequence). V lost 3 bases and J lost 1, with 4 bases in between. CDR3 DNA: TGTGCCAGCAGCTTTGAGTCCTACGAGCAGTACTTC. Residues: CASSFESYEQYF.

V usage is TRBV10-3 and J usage is TRBJ1-1; TRBD1 matches 11 bases. CDR1 and CDR2 (germline): ENHRY, SYGVKD. This CDR3 has 14 amino acids. Unmatched junction bases numbered 4, after V lost 6 bases and J lost 4 bases. The CDR3 sequence: CAIRPGQGVTEAFF. CDR3 nucleotides: TGTGCCATCAGGCCGGGACAGGGGGTCACTGAAGCTTTCTTT.

The rearrangement uses TRBV10-3 and TRBJ2-7, with 9 positions matching TRBD2. J lost 3 bases, V lost 3 bases, and 6 bases had no gene match. This CDR3 has 15 residues. Germline CDR1 is ENHRY and CDR2 is SYGVKD. The CDR3 loop reads CAISDGGRGGYEQYF. CDR3 in DNA: TGTGCCATCAGTGATGGCGGGAGGGGCGGCTACGAGCAGTACTTC.

This clone was seen a few times. The J gene is TRBJ1-6, the V gene TRBV25-1, with 9 bases that match TRBD1. Germline CDR1 and CDR2: MGHDK and SYGVNS. There are 15 residues in the CDR3. Trimming cost V 4 bases and J 6 bases; bases outside gene matches: 4. CDR3 loop: CASSVPGQGNSPLHF. CDR3 in DNA: TGTGCCAGCAGTGTTCCGGGACAGGGTAATTCACCCCTCCACTTT.

J is TRBJ1-5 and V is TRBV7-9; 9 bases map to TRBD1. Germline V gene sequence: CDR1 SEHNR, CDR2 FQNEAQ (reference sequence). The CDR3 is 18 amino acids. V lost 1 base, J lost 0 bases, and 7 bases stayed unmatched. The chain's CDR3 is CASSLGDRVYDSNQPQHF. The CDR3 nucleotides are TGTGCCAGCAGCTTAGGGGACAGGGTTTATGATAGCAATCAGCCCCAGCATTTT.

This chain uses TRBV5-4 with TRBJ2-7, with 8 bases identical to TRBD1. The junction had 3 bases not matched to a gene; V was cut back by 4 bases and J by 0 bases. The germline CDR1 and CDR2 sequences are SGHNT and YYREEE (reference sequence). The CDR3 has 14 amino acids. CDR3 protein: CASSAGQGSYEQYF. CDR3 nucleotide sequence: TGTGCCAGCAGCGCAGGACAGGGCTCCTACGAGCAGTACTTC.

The J gene is TRBJ2-1, the V gene TRBV27, with TRBD1 identical over 7 bases. This CDR3 is built from 14 residues. Germline CDR1 is MNHEY and CDR2 is SMNVEV (reference sequence). V lost 5 bases and J lost 2; bases outside the gene matches: 3. This chain's CDR3 is CASSQGTAYNEQFF. The CDR3 DNA reads TGTGCCAGCAGTCAGGGGACAGCCTACAATGAGCAGTTCTTC.

This rearrangement joins TRBV2 to TRBJ2-3, with D unclear. Trimming took off 4 bases at V and 4 bases at J, with 15 bases between the two ends. Germline assignment: CDR1 SNHLY and CDR2 FYNNEI. The CDR3 loop spans 15 amino acids. The CDR3 coding sequence is TGTGCCAGCAGTGCCGCGGAGATCCGTCCAGATACGCAGTATTTT. Protein sequence: CASSAAEIRPDTQYF.

The CDR3 nucleotides are TGTGCCATCAGCACGGACAGGTACAATGAGCAGTTCTTC. This gives the protein CAISTDRYNEQFF. The V and J genes are TRBV10-3 and TRBJ2-1; TRBD1 aligns across 7 bases. Looked up from germline, CDR1 is ENHRY and CDR2 is SYGVKD. Trimming took 6 bases from V and 4 from J; bases not matched to a gene: 3. CDR3 length: 13 amino acids.

The chain carries TRBV5-1 and TRBJ2-1, with 11 bases aligning to TRBD2. The CDR3 runs 15 residues. V dropped 4 bases and J dropped 5; count of bases not matched to a gene: 5. Germline CDR1 is SGHRS and CDR2 is YFSETQ. The CDR3 DNA reads TGCGCCAGCAGCAGCTGGGGACTAGCGGACAATGAGCAGTTCTTC. Translating gives CASSSWGLADNEQFF.

This chain joins TRBV30 and TRBJ2-7; D might be TRBD1 (6 bases). Trimming took 0 bases from V and 1 from J, leaving 19 bases between them. CDR3 length equals 17 residues. Germline V gene lookup returns CDR1 GTSNPN and CDR2 SVGIG (reference sequence). DNA for the CDR3: TGTGCCTGGAGTGTACGTTTTGGGGGCTCCGGGTCCTACGAGCAGTACTTC. Its protein is CAWSVRFGGSGSYEQYF.

This chain uses TRBV7-8 with TRBJ2-1; D is unresolved. CDR3 length: 12 residues. Trimming cost V 2 bases and J 6 bases, with 5 bases left between them. Germline V lookup: CDR1 SGHVS, CDR2 FQNEAQ. The CDR3 nucleotides are TGTGCCAGCAGCTTAAACAGCAATGAGCAGTTCTTC. Translated: CASSLNSNEQFF.

This chain uses TRBV27 with TRBJ2-7, with 9 bases identical to TRBD1. Trimming at V came to 2 bases and at J to 9 bases, leaving 5 bases not matched to a gene. Looked up from germline, CDR1 is MNHEY and CDR2 is SMNVEV (reference sequence). The CDR3 runs 13 residues. CDR3 region: CASSLLGDRAQYF. DNA of the CDR3: TGTGCCAGCAGTTTACTAGGGGACAGGGCGCAGTACTTC.

The chain uses TRBV19 and TRBJ1-1; D gene ambiguous. The CDR3 spans 13 residues. The germline gives CDR1 LNHDA, CDR2 SQIVND (reference sequence). V lost 6 bases, J lost 1 base, and 9 bases lay in between. CDR3 sequence: CASSTTPNTEAFF. The CDR3 DNA sequence: TGTGCCAGTAGCACAACACCGAACACTGAAGCTTTCTTT.

Of note for this clone: The sample holds other DNA sequences that translate to the same CDR3. CDR3 nucleotide sequence: TGTGCCAGCAGCCCCAGCGGGAGGGAGGAGACCCAGTACTTC. It specifies CASSPSGREETQYF. J is TRBJ2-5 and V is TRBV9, with 10 positions matching TRBD2. In germline, CDR1 is SGDLS, CDR2 YYNGEE. V dropped 4 bases and J dropped 5; count of bases not matched to a gene: 5. The CDR3 is 14 residues long.

This clone was counted once. Here the CDR3 DNA reads TGTGCCAGCAGTCTGCTTTCAACGATTAGCTCCTACGAGCAGTACTTC. Protein sequence: CASSLLSTISSYEQYF. V is TRBV27 and J is TRBJ2-7; no definite D call. The V gene's germline CDR1 is MNHEY and CDR2 SMNVEV (reference sequence). This CDR3 region has 16 residues. Trimming pared 5 bases from V and 0 bases from J, leaving 17 bases between.

The chain is built from TRBV4-1 and TRBJ2-7; 9 nucleotides agree with TRBD1. Germline V gives CDR1 MGHRA, CDR2 YSYEKL. This CDR3 has 13 amino acids. Losses at the gene ends were 4 bases for V and 6 bases for J; bases not matched to a gene: 4. The CDR3 sequence: CASSRGTGFEQYF. Written as DNA, the CDR3 is TGCGCCAGCAGCCGAGGGACAGGGTTCGAGCAGTACTTC.

The chain employs TRBV14 and TRBJ2-5; D is unclear. The DNA end lines up better with TRBJ2-7; the J call may be wrong. The V gene's germline CDR1 is SGHDN and CDR2 FVKESK. This CDR3 has 13 residues. The CDR3 DNA sequence: TGTGCCAGCGCCTCGGCAGACTCCTACGAGCAGTACTTC. This translates into CASASADSYEQYF.

This chain connects TRBV7-9 to TRBJ2-3; possibly TRBD2 for D (5 bases). Germline values: CDR1 SEHNR, CDR2 FQNEAQ (reference sequence). Trimming cost V 0 bases and J 5 bases, with 9 bases left between them. The CDR3 contains 14 residues. CDR3 region: CASSLAGVLDTQYF. The CDR3 coding sequence is TGTGCCAGCAGCTTAGCGGGAGTTCTAGATACGCAGTATTTT.

This chain joins TRBV19 and TRBJ2-5, with 11 bases that match TRBD2. The J segment lost 2 bases and the V segment lost 5 bases, leaving 4 bases of the junction unmatched. The V gene's germline CDR1 is LNHDA and CDR2 SQIVND (reference sequence). CDR3 length: 15 amino acids. The CDR3 here is CASSQTSGIQETQYF. In nucleotides, the CDR3 is TGTGCCAGTAGTCAGACTAGCGGGATTCAAGAGACCCAGTACTTC.

The rearrangement joins TRBV6-1 to TRBJ2-1, with 9 bases that match TRBD1. The CDR3 consists of 16 residues. The trim removed 1 base at V and 2 bases at J, leaving 3 bases unmatched. Per the germline V gene, CDR1 is MNHNS and CDR2 is SASEGT. CDR3 bases: TGTGCCAGCAGTGAAGACAGGGGGCGGACCTACAATGAGCAGTTCTTC. It is translated as CASSEDRGRTYNEQFF.

V and J are TRBV2 and TRBJ2-2, with TRBD1 identical over 7 bases. The V and J ends lost 7 bases and 4 bases, in that order; junction bases with no gene match: 3. This CDR3 has 13 amino acids. CDR1 is SNHLY and CDR2 is FYNNEI in the germline V gene. This CDR3 is CASIGTATGELFF. The CDR3 bases are TGTGCCAGCATTGGGACAGCCACCGGGGAGCTGTTTTTT.

Here the CDR3 reads CASSLGQGSYEQYF. CDR3 bases: TGTGCCAGCAGTTTGGGTCAGGGCTCCTACGAGCAGTACTTC. The chain has TRBV27 and TRBJ2-7; D might be TRBD1 (5 bases). V was pared by 3 bases and J by 0 bases, with 9 bases between. The CDR3 length is 14 residues. CDR1 is MNHEY and CDR2 is SMNVEV in the germline V gene (reference sequence).

This chain joins TRBV27 and TRBJ2-7; the match to TRBD2 covers 12 bases. The CDR3 length is 14 residues. Germline CDR1 and CDR2: MNHEY and SMNVEV (reference sequence). Losses at the gene ends were 8 bases for V and 1 base for J; bases not matched to a gene: 3. CDR3: CASGTSGRSYEQYF. Here the CDR3 DNA reads TGTGCCAGCGGAACTAGCGGGAGGTCCTACGAGCAGTACTTC.

V is TRBV7-9 and J is TRBJ2-5; 10 positions agree with TRBD1. The germline CDR1 and CDR2 sequences are SEHNR and FQNEAQ (reference sequence). The V gene end was trimmed by 4 bases and the J gene end by 1 base; junction bases not matched to a gene: 6. CDR3 length: 16 residues. The CDR3 protein is CASSSWTGGLQETQYF. The CDR3 bases are TGTGCCAGCAGCTCCTGGACAGGGGGTCTCCAAGAGACCCAGTACTTC.

The rearrangement links TRBV14 to TRBJ2-1, with D possibly matching TRBD2 (5 bases). CDR1 is SGHDN, CDR2 FVKESK, per germline. This CDR3 is 16 amino acids long. V was clipped by 3 bases and J by 6 bases, with 18 bases between them. The CDR3, as DNA: TGTGCCAGCAGCCATCGGCCTCCTAGCTACCCCAATGAGCAGTTCTTC. It translates to CASSHRPPSYPNEQFF. The whole variable domain, filled in from reference TRBV14 and TRBJ2-1, reads EAGVTQFPSHSVIEKGQTVTLRCDPISGHDNLYWYRRVMGKEIKFLLHFVKESKQDESGMPNNRFLAERTGGTYSTLKVQPAELEDSGVYFCASSHRPPSYPNEQFFGPGTRLTVL.

This clone is a singleton in its sample. The V call is TRBV5-8, the J call TRBJ2-3; the D gene is possibly TRBD1 (6 bases). V was clipped by 3 bases and J by 6 bases, with 14 bases between them. The CDR3 totals 14 residues. Per the germline V gene, CDR1 is SGHTS and CDR2 is YDEGEE. As DNA, the CDR3 is TGTGCCAGCAGCTCGGGACAACCTATGGATACGCAGTATTTT. Amino acids: CASSSGQPMDTQYF.

The V and J genes are TRBV11-2 and TRBJ2-2; possibly TRBD2 for D (5 bases). The CDR3 has 19 amino acids. Between the trimmed V and J ends, which lost 4 bases and 7 bases, there was a span of 28 bases. The germline gives CDR1 SGHAT, CDR2 FQNNGV. The DNA of the CDR3 is TGTGCCAGCAGCTCGCCGCTGGGTATAATCGGGGAATCTGGCGGGGAGCTGTTTTTT. Its translation is CASSSPLGIIGESGGELFF.